These 19 T cell receptor beta chains originate from one sample sequenced in a study of identical twins. TCRdb ran MiXCR on the 5' RACE reads and lists one entry per CDR3 protein. The profile shows hundreds of thousands of distinct CDR3 sequences, 8.6% of them singletons. These same data were also listed under a study on yellow fever vaccine responses in identical twins.

Input material: PBMCs. The receptors were sampled from a young woman in good health.

This chain joins TRBV2 and TRBJ2-5; weak D call: TRBD2 (6 bases). This CDR3 is 13 amino acids long. Trimming removed 5 bases from V and 3 bases from J, with 10 bases in between. Germline V gene sequence: CDR1 SNHLY, CDR2 FYNNEI. Here the CDR3 DNA reads TGTGCCAGCAGTTCGGAGGGAAAAGAGACCCAGTACTTC. It encodes CASSSEGKETQYF.

This clonotype appeared a few times. The chain has TRBV7-9 and TRBJ2-3; a weak D match, TRBD1 (6 bases). The CDR3 is made up of 16 amino acids. CDR1 is SEHNR, CDR2 FQNEAQ, per germline (reference sequence). Trimming cost V 4 bases and J 3 bases, with 17 bases left between them. The CDR3 region is CASSSGQLTSTDTQYF. CDR3 sequence (DNA): TGTGCCAGCAGCTCCGGACAGTTGACTTCTACAGATACGCAGTATTTT.

J is TRBJ2-3 and V is TRBV4-2; TRBD2 aligns across 7 bases. CDR1 and CDR2 (germline): LGHNA, YNFKEQ. Trimming at V came to 1 base and at J to 4 bases, leaving 2 bases not matched to a gene. The CDR3 has 14 amino acids. In DNA form, the CDR3 reads TGTGCCAGCAGCCAAGCGGGGAGGGCAGATACGCAGTATTTT. This translates into CASSQAGRADTQYF.

This chain connects TRBV10-3 to TRBJ2-1; D uncertain. This CDR3 has 11 residues. Germline assignment: CDR1 ENHRY and CDR2 SYGVKD. The V end lost 8 bases, the J end lost 3 bases, and 5 bases lay between the germline ends. CDR3 sequence reads: CAIEDYNEQFF. The CDR3 nucleotides read TGTGCCATCGAGGACTACAATGAGCAGTTCTTC.

The chain recombines TRBV4-3 with TRBJ2-2, with a weak D call TRBD2 (5 bases). The CDR3 totals 12 residues. The V gene's germline CDR1 is LGHNA and CDR2 YSLEER. V lost 7 bases and J 6 bases, leaving 9 bases between the germline ends. CDR3 nucleotides: TGCGCCAGCACCGAGGGCTCCGGGGAGCTGTTTTTT. Residues: CASTEGSGELFF.

V and J are TRBV5-5 and TRBJ2-7, with 9 nucleotides matching TRBD2. The CDR3 is made up of 15 amino acids. The junction had 9 bases not matched to a gene; V was cut back by 3 bases and J by 5 bases. Germline CDR1 SGHKS, CDR2 YYEKEE (reference sequence). The DNA of the CDR3 is TGTGCCAGCAGCTCGTGGAGCGGGGGGTACGACGAGCAGTACTTC. It translates to CASSSWSGGYDEQYF.

This chain uses TRBV7-9 with TRBJ1-4; D gene uncertain. This CDR3 region has 16 residues. Germline CDR1 SEHNR, CDR2 FQNEAQ (reference sequence). With 3 bases removed from V and 2 bases from J, the gap between germline ends came to 13 bases. The CDR3 reads CASSLMEGTTNEKLFF. In DNA form, the CDR3 reads TGTGCCAGCAGCTTGATGGAGGGTACTACTAATGAAAAACTGTTTTTT. The full variable domain, rest sourced from reference TRBV7-9 and TRBJ1-4, is DTGVSQNPRHKITKRGQNVTFRCDPISEHNRLYWYRQTLGQGPEFLTYFQNEAQLEKSRLLSDRFSAERPKGSFSTLEIQRTEQGDSAMYLCASSLMEGTTNEKLFFGSGTQLSVL.

The sample holds a few counts of this clonotype. The rearrangement joins TRBV27 to TRBJ1-5, with D unresolved. V was cut by 6 bases and J by 0 bases, with 9 bases left in between. Germline V gene data show CDR1 as MNHEY and CDR2 as SMNVEV (reference sequence). CDR3 length: 14 amino acids. CDR3 protein: CASRPGRSNQPQHF. In DNA, the CDR3 is TGTGCCAGCAGACCCGGGCGTAGCAATCAGCCCCAGCATTTT.

The gene calls are TRBV6-2 or TRBV6-3 and TRBJ1-1; 8 bases line up with TRBD1. Unmatched junction bases numbered 9, after V lost 5 bases and J lost 10 bases. This CDR3 region has 13 residues. The germline V gene encodes CDR1 MNHEY and CDR2 SVGEGT. In DNA form, the CDR3 reads TGTGCCAGCAGTGCCCCGGACAGGGCTAGAGCTTTCTTT. Translated, it gives CASSAPDRARAFF.

This clonotype was seen more than once but under ten times. This chain uses TRBV11-3 with TRBJ2-3, with TRBD1 matching 7 bases. Germline loops: CDR1 SGHNT, CDR2 YENEEA. V trimming: 1 base; J trimming: 7 bases; junction bases outside the gene matches: 8. CDR3 length: 15 amino acids. The CDR3 reads CASSLVGKGANTQYF. The CDR3 DNA is TGTGCCAGCAGCTTAGTCGGGAAGGGGGCAAATACGCAGTATTTT.

This clonotype was seen ten or more times. This chain links TRBV24-1 with TRBJ2-1; 11 nucleotides line up with TRBD2. Losses at the gene ends were 7 bases for V and 6 bases for J; bases not matched to a gene: 7. The V gene's germline CDR1 is KGHDR and CDR2 SFDVKD. This CDR3 has 15 amino acids. DNA for the CDR3: TGTGCCACCAGCGACGCTACTAGCGGGAGCAATGAGCAGTTCTTC. It is translated as CATSDATSGSNEQFF.

This clonotype was seen more than once but under ten times. The V call is TRBV29-1, the J call TRBJ2-5; D perhaps matches TRBD2 (5 bases). This CDR3 comprises 14 residues. Per the germline V gene, CDR1 is SQVTM and CDR2 is ANQGSEA. Deletions cut 1 base from V and 1 base from J, with 10 bases between. In DNA form, the CDR3 reads TGCAGCGTTGAAGCGGGGTTTCGCCAAGAGACCCAGTACTTC. Its protein product is CSVEAGFRQETQYF.

The chain couples TRBV6-1 to TRBJ1-5; possibly TRBD1 for D (6 bases). V was trimmed by 5 bases and J by 1 base, leaving 12 bases between them. The CDR3 sequence is 15 residues long. CDR1 is MNHNS, CDR2 SASEGT, per germline. This CDR3 reads CASSKGGGSNQPQHF. DNA of the CDR3: TGTGCCAGCAGTAAGGGAGGGGGGAGCAATCAGCCCCAGCATTTT.

This clonotype was seen a handful of times. J is TRBJ2-1 and V is TRBV5-1; 9 positions match TRBD1. This CDR3 region has 15 residues. The V gene's germline CDR1 is SGHRS and CDR2 YFSETQ. J lost 3 bases, V lost 4 bases, and 5 bases had no gene match. The CDR3 reads CASSPDRGNYNEQFF. DNA of the CDR3: TGCGCCAGCAGCCCCGACAGGGGGAACTACAATGAGCAGTTCTTC. The variable domain in full, with the rest retrieved from reference TRBV5-1 and TRBJ2-1, is KAGVTQTPRYLIKTRGQQVTLSCSPISGHRSVSWYQQTPGQGLQFLFEYFSETQRNKGNFPGRFSGRQFSNSRSEMNVSTLELGDSALYLCASSPDRGNYNEQFFGPGTRLTVL.

This clonotype was counted at least ten times. V usage is TRBV29-1 and J usage is TRBJ2-7, with 10 nucleotides matching TRBD1. The CDR3 loop spans 13 amino acids. Unmatched junction bases numbered 5, after V lost 7 bases and J lost 2 bases. Germline V CDR1 and CDR2: SQVTM, ANQGSEA. CDR3 bases: TGCAGCGGCGGACAGGGGGGGACCTACGAGCAGTACTTC. Its protein is CSGGQGGTYEQYF.

In the case of this clonotype: One end of the junction does not line up with germline, which may come from a read error. This chain links TRBV5-6 with TRBJ2-1; the D is unclear. The CDR3 has 13 residues. Germline CDR1 SGHDT, CDR2 YYEEEE. In DNA, the CDR3 is TGTGCCATCAGCCCTTCTCTTCTCTCCGAGCAGTTCTTC. It specifies CAISPSLLSEQFF.

CDR3 DNA sequence: TGCAGTGCCCCTGGGACTAGCGGGGGGGCTAGAAATGAGCAGTTCTTC. Protein: CSAPGTSGGARNEQFF. The chain joins TRBV20-1 to TRBJ2-1; 16 positions match TRBD2. With 6 bases clipped from V and 7 bases from J, the junction kept 9 bases outside the gene matches. Germline V gives CDR1 DFQATT, CDR2 SNEGSKA (reference sequence). The CDR3 spans 16 residues.

The chain employs TRBV20-1 and TRBJ2-1; 14 bases are shared with TRBD2. The CDR3 spans 17 residues. Germline CDR1 is DFQATT and CDR2 is SNEGSKA (reference sequence). Trimming removed 6 bases from V and 0 bases from J; junction bases left unmatched: 7. The CDR3 DNA reads as TGCAGTGCCGGGACTAGCGGGGGATTGGGCTCCTACAATGAGCAGTTCTTC. This codes for CSAGTSGGLGSYNEQFF.

This clonotype was counted a few times. The chain's CDR3 is CASSRRTAGTRGEQFF. CDR3 bases: TGTGCCAGCAGCCGAAGGACCGCCGGGACTAGGGGTGAGCAGTTCTTC. The chain carries TRBV3-1 and TRBJ2-1; 8 nucleotides line up with TRBD2. With 4 bases clipped from V and 9 bases from J, the junction kept 14 bases outside the gene matches. This CDR3 region has 16 residues. Germline V lookup: CDR1 LGHDT, CDR2 YNNKEL (reference sequence).